This T cell receptor beta chain was sequenced during a study of control samples from healthy donors and cancer patients. The repertoire was sequenced with immunoSEQ multiplex PCR; TCRdb's copy has only in-frame clones and lacks some. The top ten clones hold approximately 10% of a sample with about 140,000 clones, over 85% of them seen once. Germline V lookup: CDR1 LGHNA, CDR2 YSLEER. The CDR3 is 13 residues long. The germline V and J ends were trimmed by 4 bases and 4 bases, with 8 bases remaining between them. The sample comprised blood. The V and J genes are TRBV4-3 and TRBJ2-1; D remains ambiguous. This clonotype originated in a man aged 25 to 45 in good health. CDR3 region: CASSPLLYNEQFF. The CDR3 nucleotides read TGCGCCAGCAGCCCCCTTTTGTACAATGAGCAGTTCTTC.